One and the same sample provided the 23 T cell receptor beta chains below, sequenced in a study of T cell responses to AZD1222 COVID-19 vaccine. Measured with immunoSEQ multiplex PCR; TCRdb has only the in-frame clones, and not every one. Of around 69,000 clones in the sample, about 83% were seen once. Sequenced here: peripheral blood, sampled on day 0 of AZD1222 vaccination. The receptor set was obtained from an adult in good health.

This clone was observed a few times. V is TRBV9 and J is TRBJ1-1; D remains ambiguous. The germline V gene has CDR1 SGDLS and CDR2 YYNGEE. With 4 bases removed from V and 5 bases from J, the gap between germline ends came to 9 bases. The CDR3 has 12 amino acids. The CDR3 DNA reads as TGTGCCAGCAGCCCTACGGCGACTGAAGCTTTCTTT. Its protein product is CASSPTATEAFF.

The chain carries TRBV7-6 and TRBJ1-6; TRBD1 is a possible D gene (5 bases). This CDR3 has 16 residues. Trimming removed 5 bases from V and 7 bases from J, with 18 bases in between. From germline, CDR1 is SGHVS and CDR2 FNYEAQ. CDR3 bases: TGTGCCAGCAGCCCCTCAGTCGGGGCGAAGAATTCACCCCTCCACTTT. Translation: CASSPSVGAKNSPLHF.

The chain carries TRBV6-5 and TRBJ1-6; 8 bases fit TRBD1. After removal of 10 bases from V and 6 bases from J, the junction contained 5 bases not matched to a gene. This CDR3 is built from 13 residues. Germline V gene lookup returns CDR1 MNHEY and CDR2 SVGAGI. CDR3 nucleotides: TGTGCCACCACCGACAGGGGTAATTCACCCCTCCACTTT. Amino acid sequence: CATTDRGNSPLHF.

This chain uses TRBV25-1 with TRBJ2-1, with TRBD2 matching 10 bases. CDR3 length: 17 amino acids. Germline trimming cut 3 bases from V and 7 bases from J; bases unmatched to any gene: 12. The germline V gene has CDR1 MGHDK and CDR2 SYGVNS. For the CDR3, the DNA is TGTGCCAGCAGTGACAAGACAGGGACTAGCGACTGGAATGAGCAGTTCTTC. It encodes CASSDKTGTSDWNEQFF.

CDR3 loop: CASSPGLGPSYEQYF. For the CDR3, the DNA is TGTGCCAGCAGCCCGGGACTAGGTCCCTCCTACGAGCAGTACTTC. V is TRBV7-2 and J is TRBJ2-7; 8 bases are a match to TRBD2. The CDR3 is 15 amino acids. With 5 bases clipped from V and 0 bases from J, the junction kept 6 bases outside the gene matches. CDR1 is SGHTA, CDR2 FQGNSA, per germline.

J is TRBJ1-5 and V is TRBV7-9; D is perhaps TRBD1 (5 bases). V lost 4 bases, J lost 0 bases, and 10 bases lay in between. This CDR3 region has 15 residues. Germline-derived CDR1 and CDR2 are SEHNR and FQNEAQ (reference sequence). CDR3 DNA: TGTGCCAGCAGCTGGGACCGATCTAGCAATCAGCCCCAGCATTTT. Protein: CASSWDRSSNQPQHF.

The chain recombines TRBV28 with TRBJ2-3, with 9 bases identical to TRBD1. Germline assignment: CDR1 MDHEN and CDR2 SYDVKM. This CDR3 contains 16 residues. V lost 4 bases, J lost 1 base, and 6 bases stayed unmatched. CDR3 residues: CASSSLGDRGTDTQYF. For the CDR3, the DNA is TGTGCCAGCAGTTCCCTAGGGGACAGGGGCACAGATACGCAGTATTTT.

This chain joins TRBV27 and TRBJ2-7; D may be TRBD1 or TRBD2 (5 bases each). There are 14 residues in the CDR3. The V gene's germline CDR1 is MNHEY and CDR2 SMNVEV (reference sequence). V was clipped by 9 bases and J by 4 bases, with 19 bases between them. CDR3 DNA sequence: TGTGCCAGTCAAGTTGGGGGTAGATCGTACGAGCAGTACTTC. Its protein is CASQVGGRSYEQYF.

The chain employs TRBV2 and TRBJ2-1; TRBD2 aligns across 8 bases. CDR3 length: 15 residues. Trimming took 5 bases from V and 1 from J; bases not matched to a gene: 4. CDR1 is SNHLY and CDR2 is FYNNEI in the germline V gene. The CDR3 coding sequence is TGTGCCAGCAGTAGAGCGGGGGATTCCTACAATGAGCAGTTCTTC. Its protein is CASSRAGDSYNEQFF.

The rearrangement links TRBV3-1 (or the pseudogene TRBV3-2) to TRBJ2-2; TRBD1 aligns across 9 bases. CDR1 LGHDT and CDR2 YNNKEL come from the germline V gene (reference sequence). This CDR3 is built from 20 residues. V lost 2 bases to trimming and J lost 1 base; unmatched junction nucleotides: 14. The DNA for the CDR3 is TGTGCCAGCAGCCAAACGACGGGACAGGGACCTAATTTGAACACCGGGGAGCTGTTTTTT. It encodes CASSQTTGQGPNLNTGELFF.

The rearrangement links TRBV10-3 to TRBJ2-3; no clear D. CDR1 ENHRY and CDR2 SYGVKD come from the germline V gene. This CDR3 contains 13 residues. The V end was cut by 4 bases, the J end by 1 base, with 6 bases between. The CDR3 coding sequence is TGTGCCATCAGTGTCCGGGGCACAGATACGCAGTATTTT. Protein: CAISVRGTDTQYF.

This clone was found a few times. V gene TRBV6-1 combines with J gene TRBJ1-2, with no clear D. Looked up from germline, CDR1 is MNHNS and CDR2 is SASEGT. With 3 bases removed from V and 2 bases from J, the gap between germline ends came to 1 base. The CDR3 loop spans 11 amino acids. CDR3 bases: TGTGCCAGCAGTGAGAACTATGGCTACACCTTC. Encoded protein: CASSENYGYTF.

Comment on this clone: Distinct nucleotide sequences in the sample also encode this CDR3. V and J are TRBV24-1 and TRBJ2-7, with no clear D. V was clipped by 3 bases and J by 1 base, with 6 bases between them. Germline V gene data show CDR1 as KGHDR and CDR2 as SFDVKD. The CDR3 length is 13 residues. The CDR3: CATSDGTSYEQYF. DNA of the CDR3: TGTGCCACCAGTGATGGAACGTCCTACGAGCAGTACTTC.

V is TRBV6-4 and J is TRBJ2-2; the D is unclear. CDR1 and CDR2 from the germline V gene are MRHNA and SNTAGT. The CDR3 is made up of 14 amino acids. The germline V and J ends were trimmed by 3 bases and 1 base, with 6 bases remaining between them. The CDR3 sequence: CASSEIQNTGELFF. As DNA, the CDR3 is TGTGCCAGCAGTGAGATACAGAACACCGGGGAGCTGTTTTTT.

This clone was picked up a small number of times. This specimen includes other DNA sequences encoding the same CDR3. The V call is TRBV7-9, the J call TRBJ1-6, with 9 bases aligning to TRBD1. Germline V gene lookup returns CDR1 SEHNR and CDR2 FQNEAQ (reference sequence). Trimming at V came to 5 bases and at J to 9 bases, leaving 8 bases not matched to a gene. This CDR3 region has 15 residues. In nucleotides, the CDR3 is TGTGCCAGCAGCCTGGGACAGGGAGTGGGTTCACCCCTCCACTTT. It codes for CASSLGQGVGSPLHF.

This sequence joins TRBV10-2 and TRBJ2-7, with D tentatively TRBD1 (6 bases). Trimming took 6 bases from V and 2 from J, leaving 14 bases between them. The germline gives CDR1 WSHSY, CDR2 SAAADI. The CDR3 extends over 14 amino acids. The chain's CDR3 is CASSERDRTYEQYF. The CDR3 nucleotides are TGCGCCAGCAGCGAGCGAGACAGGACCTACGAGCAGTACTTC.

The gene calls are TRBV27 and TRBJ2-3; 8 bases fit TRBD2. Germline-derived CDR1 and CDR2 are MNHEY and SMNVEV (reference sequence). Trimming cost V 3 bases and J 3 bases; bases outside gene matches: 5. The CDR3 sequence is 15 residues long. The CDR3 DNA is TGTGCCAGCAGTTTGGAGCAGCGGGGGACAGATACGCAGTATTTT. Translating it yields CASSLEQRGTDTQYF.

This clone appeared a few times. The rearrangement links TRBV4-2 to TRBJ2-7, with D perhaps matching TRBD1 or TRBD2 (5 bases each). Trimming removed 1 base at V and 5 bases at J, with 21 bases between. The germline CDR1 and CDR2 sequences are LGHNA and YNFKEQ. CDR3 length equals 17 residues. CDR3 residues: CASSQAMGEQSVNEQYF. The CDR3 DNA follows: TGTGCCAGCAGCCAAGCGATGGGGGAACAATCTGTGAACGAGCAGTACTTC.

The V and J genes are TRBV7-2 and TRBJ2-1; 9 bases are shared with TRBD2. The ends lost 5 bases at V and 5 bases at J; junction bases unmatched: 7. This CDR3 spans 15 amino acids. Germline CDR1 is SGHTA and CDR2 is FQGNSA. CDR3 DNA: TGTGCCAGCAGCCTACAGGGACTAGCTGACAATGAGCAGTTCTTC. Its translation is CASSLQGLADNEQFF.

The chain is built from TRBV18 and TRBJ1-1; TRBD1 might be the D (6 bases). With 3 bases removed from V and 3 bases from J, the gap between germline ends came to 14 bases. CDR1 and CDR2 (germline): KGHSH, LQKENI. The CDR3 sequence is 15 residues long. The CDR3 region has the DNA TGTGCCAGCTCACCGAGGGGGGTTTTGGACACTGAAGCTTTCTTT. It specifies CASSPRGVLDTEAFF.

The CDR3 nucleotides read TGTGCCAGCAGCTTATCTAGCGGGGGTCCGAGCACCGGGGAGCTGTTTTTT. Translating it yields CASSLSSGGPSTGELFF. This rearrangement joins TRBV7-6 to TRBJ2-2; TRBD2 agrees at 10 bases. Germline CDR1 reads SGHVS; CDR2 reads FNYEAQ. J gave up 4 bases and V 2 bases, and 7 bases lay outside the gene matches. There are 17 residues in the CDR3.

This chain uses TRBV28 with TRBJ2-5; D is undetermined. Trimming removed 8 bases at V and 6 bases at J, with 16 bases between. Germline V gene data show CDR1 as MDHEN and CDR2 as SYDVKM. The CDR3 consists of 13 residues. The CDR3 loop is CASSPPSRKTQYF. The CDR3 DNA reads TGTGCCAGCTCCCCCCCCAGCAGGAAGACCCAGTACTTC.

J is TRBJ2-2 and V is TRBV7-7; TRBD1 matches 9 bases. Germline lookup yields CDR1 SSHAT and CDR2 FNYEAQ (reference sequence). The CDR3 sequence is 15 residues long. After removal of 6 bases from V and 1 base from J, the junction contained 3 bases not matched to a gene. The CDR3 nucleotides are TGTGCCAGCAGTTGGGGACAGGGGAACACCGGGGAGCTGTTTTTT. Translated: CASSWGQGNTGELFF.